This TCR beta chain was sequenced in a study of beta chain features in type 1 diabetes. General observations from the study: TCRB repertoires of naive, central memory and Treg cells appeared more similar among patients than among healthy donors. Fewer insertions but more deletions were seen at VDJ junctions in type 1 diabetes patients.

This clone has more than one count but fewer than ten. Antigen unknown. Trimming cost V 1 base and J 0 bases, with 7 bases left between them. The CDR3 loop spans 15 amino acids. In germline, CDR1 is SNHLY, CDR2 FYNNEI. The isolated RNA, all of it, was reverse transcribed, so expressed TCRB transcripts were what got sequenced. Produced via immunoSEQ multiplex PCR; TCRdb's table is partial and in-frame only. Altogether around 300,000 clones are present, 8% to 13% being singletons, with the ten largest covering more than 0.015%. Sequencing input: naive CD4+ T cells from blood. V is TRBV2 and J is TRBJ1-5, with D hard to call. This receptor was obtained from a woman in her thirties in good health. CDR3 coding DNA: TGTGCCAGCAGTGAAGTATCTTATAGCAATCAGCCCCAGCATTTT. Its protein product is CASSEVSYSNQPQHF. Complete variable domain (other parts from reference TRBV2 and TRBJ1-5): EPEVTQTPSHQVTQMGQEVILRCVPISNHLYFYWYRQILGQKVEFLVSFYNNEISEKSEIFDDQFSVERPDGSNFTLKIRSTKLEDSAMYFCASSEVSYSNQPQHFGDGTRLSIL.